These T cell receptor beta chains were read from a single sample in a study of blood T cells in healthy people across ages. Each CDR3 protein is one row after TCRdb ran MiXCR on the 5' RACE reads. Among some 1,800,000 distinct CDR3 sequences listed, roughly two fifths were seen once. Specimen: blood. All receptors come from a human donor in good health. CDR3s include the opening cysteine and the closing phenylalanine or tryptophan. Each record gives: CDR3 length, clone size, D gene, J gene, V gene, CDR3 DNA, CDR3 protein. D genes are given only for firm matches. Clone size is stated in some rows and not others, as once, few, many or a class when expanded.

15 | few | TRBD1 | TRBJ2-7 | TRBV20-1 | TGCAGTGCTAGAGCGGTGACAGGGTGGGATTACGAGCAGTACTTC | CSARAVTGWDYEQYF
14 | NA | NA | TRBJ2-5 | TRBV5-6 | TGTGCCAGCAGCTTGGGGTGGAAAGAAGAGACCCAGTACTTC | CASSLGWKEETQYF
15 | NA | NA | TRBJ1-4 | TRBV25-1 | TGTGCCTGCAGTGGACCGGGACGGTGGAATGAAAAACTGTTTTTT | CACSGPGRWNEKLFF
15 | NA | TRBD2 | TRBJ2-3 | TRBV11-2 | TGTGCCAGCAGCTCTTGGGGGGGAGGGGAGGATACGCAGTATTTT | CASSSWGGGEDTQYF
11 | many | NA | TRBJ2-7 | TRBV29-1 | TGCAGCGTTACAGGGTCGCACGAGCAGTACTTC | CSVTGSHEQYF
16 | NA | NA | TRBJ2-1 | TRBV7-2 | TGTGCCAGCACCACAAAGGTAGGGGCGTTTTACAATGAGCAGTTCTTC | CASTTKVGAFYNEQFF
16 | few | NA | TRBJ2-1 | TRBV3-1 | TGTGCCAGCAGCCAAGATTGGGAGGGGGGGCTCAATGAGCAGTTCTTC | CASSQDWEGGLNEQFF
14 | NA | TRBD1 | TRBJ1-2 | TRBV5-1 | TGCGCCACCAAATTAGGGACAGCTCTCTATGGCTACACCTTC | CATKLGTALYGYTF
11 | NA | NA | TRBJ1-2 | TRBV20-1 | TGCAGTGCTAAGAGTCGCTATGGCTACACCTTC | CSAKSRYGYTF
17 | many | TRBD2 | TRBJ2-4 | TRBV4-3 | TGCGCCAGCAGCCAAGAACTAGCGGGGGGAGTCAAAAACATTCAGTACTTC | CASSQELAGGVKNIQYF
12 | many | NA | TRBJ2-7 | TRBV7-9 | TGTGCCAGCAGTTTCACAGCCTACGAGCAGTACTTC | CASSFTAYEQYF
14 | NA | NA | TRBJ2-7 | TRBV7-2 | TGTGCCAGCAGCTTAAGCGGAGTATATTACGAGCAGTACTTC | CASSLSGVYYEQYF
15 | NA | NA | TRBJ1-6 | TRBV9 | TGTGCCAGCAGCGCGAGGGCAGGGTCTGATTCACCCCTCCACTTT | CASSARAGSDSPLHF
15 | NA | NA | TRBJ2-7 | TRBV21-1 | TGTGCCAGCAACCCGGACAGGATCCCTTCCTACGAGCAGTACTTC | CASNPDRIPSYEQYF
16 | NA | NA | TRBJ2-2 | TRBV10-3 | TGTGCCATCACCTCAACAGGAGTTGCGAACACCGGGGAGCTGTTTTTT | CAITSTGVANTGELFF
14 | few | NA | TRBJ1-2 | TRBV29-1 | TGCAGCGTTGATGAACACCCTTTGAGAGATGGCTACACCTTC | CSVDEHPLRDGYTF
12 | few | TRBD2 | TRBJ2-1 | TRBV29-1 | TGCAGCGTGAATACTAGCGGCAATGAGCAGTTCTTC | CSVNTSGNEQFF
13 | many | NA | TRBJ1-5 | TRBV29-1 | TGCAGCGTTTCAGGGGAGGGCAATCAGCCCCAGCATTTT | CSVSGEGNQPQHF
15 | NA | NA | TRBJ1-2 | TRBV7-9 | TGTGCCAGCAGCTACGGGGCTCCCCGGTCCTATGGCTACACCTTC | CASSYGAPRSYGYTF
10 | NA | NA | TRBJ1-2 | TRBV20-1 | TGCAGTGCCGGGGCGAATGGCTACATCTTC | CSAGANGYIF
15 | few | NA | TRBJ2-7 | TRBV4-3 | TGCGCCAGCAGCCAGGGACTCGCCTCCGGTGACGACCAGTACTTC | CASSQGLASGDDQYF
14 | NA | NA | TRBJ2-5 | TRBV3-1 | TGTGCCAGCAGCCAAGATCCCGGACCAGAGACCCAGTACTTC | CASSQDPGPETQYF
16 | few | NA | TRBJ1-1 | TRBV6-6 | TGTGCCAGCAGCTCCTTGGGGGTTTTCATGAACACTGAAGCTTTCTTT | CASSSLGVFMNTEAFF
15 | NA | NA | TRBJ2-7 | TRBV6-6 | TGTGCCAGCAGTTACGGGACTGACAGCTCCTACGAGCAGTACTTC | CASSYGTDSSYEQYF
13 | once | NA | TRBJ2-4 | TRBV3-1 | TGTGCCAGCAGCCAACAAAATGGGAACATTCAGTACTTC | CASSQQNGNIQYF
16 | NA | TRBD2 | TRBJ2-7 | TRBV20-1 | TGCAGTGCTAGTCCTAGCGGGGGCCGGAGAACCTACGAGCAGTACTTC | CSASPSGGRRTYEQYF
12 | few | NA | TRBJ2-7 | TRBV3-1 | TGTGCCAGCAGCCCAAACGGGCGGGAGCAGTACTTC | CASSPNGREQYF
11 | NA | NA | TRBJ2-5 | TRBV7-2 | TGTGCCAGCACCCCCGCGGAGACCCAGTACTTC | CASTPAETQYF
13 | few | NA | TRBJ2-5 | TRBV28 | TGTGCCAGCCGACCATCTGGTCTGGAGACCCAGTACTTC | CASRPSGLETQYF
17 | many | NA | TRBJ2-1 | TRBV29-1 | TGCAGCGTTGCCCGGACTGGGAGCCGGGGGTCCTACAATGAGCAGTTCTTC | CSVARTGSRGSYNEQFF
13 | NA | TRBD1 | TRBJ1-1 | TRBV29-1 | TGCAGCGTGGCTTCGGGACAGAGAACTGAAGCTTTCTTT | CSVASGQRTEAFF
12 | many | NA | TRBJ2-7 | TRBV29-1 | TGCAGCGTTGGAGGGAGCCCCTACGAGCAGTACTTC | CSVGGSPYEQYF
14 | NA | TRBD1 | TRBJ1-2 | TRBV28 | TGTGCCAGCAGGTCCTGGACAGGGGTTATGGGCTACACCTTC | CASRSWTGVMGYTF
12 | NA | NA | TRBJ1-6 | TRBV4-1 | TGCGCCGGCAGGACGGGTAATTCACCCCTCCACTTT | CAGRTGNSPLHF
15 | NA | NA | TRBJ1-5 | TRBV4-1 | TGCGCCAGCAGCCTCCGTCCGGGTTGGAATCAGCCCCAGCATTTT | CASSLRPGWNQPQHF
17 | NA | TRBD1 | TRBJ2-5 | TRBV6-2/TRBV6-3 | TGTGCCAGCACGCTCCTAAGGAGGGACAGGGCAGGGGAGACCCAGTACTTC | CASTLLRRDRAGETQYF
14 | NA | NA | TRBJ2-7 | TRBV6-6 | TGTGCCAGCAAGTCCCTGTACAGCTCCTACGAGCAGTACTTC | CASKSLYSSYEQYF